These T cell receptor beta chains were read from a single sample in a study of blood T cell repertoires in COVID-19. This table comes from immunoSEQ multiplex PCR, and its TCRdb copy is limited to in-frame clones, with some not included. The sample lists a few hundred thousand clones; roughly 82% were seen once. The sequenced sample was peripheral blood. These receptors originate from a woman aged 40 to 49 who had recovered from COVID-19. The CDR3 runs from the conserved cysteine through the conserved F or W. A D gene is named only where the DNA matches it firmly. Some rows mark clone size as missing; the rest say once, few, many or name a class of expanded clone.

DNA: TGTGCCAGCAGCTACGGGTGGGGGGGTAGTACTGAAGCTTTCTTT
CDR3: CASSYGWGGSTEAFF
size: -
V: TRBV6-5
D: -
J: TRBJ1-1

DNA: TGTGCCAGCAGTTACTCTTCCAGTGTGAACACTGAAGCTTTCTTT
CDR3: CASSYSSSVNTEAFF
size: few
V: TRBV6-5
D: -
J: TRBJ1-1

DNA: TGTGCCAGCAGCGTTTTAGCGGGGAGCGGGGGGGCATATACGCAGTATTTT
CDR3: CASSVLAGSGGAYTQYF
size: -
V: TRBV9
D: TRBD2
J: TRBJ2-3

DNA: TGTGCCAGCAGTTACGCGTCACCACCTAGCACAGATACGCAGTATTTT
CDR3: CASSYASPPSTDTQYF
size: -
V: TRBV6-2/TRBV6-3
D: -
J: TRBJ2-3

DNA: TGTGCCTGGGGACAGGGGGACTATGGCTACACCTTC
CDR3: CAWGQGDYGYTF
size: -
V: TRBV30
D: TRBD1
J: TRBJ1-2

DNA: TGTGCCAGCAGCTACTTTAGCACAGATACGCAGTATTTT
CDR3: CASSYFSTDTQYF
size: -
V: TRBV11-2
D: -
J: TRBJ2-3

DNA: TGCGCCAGCAGCTTACTACTAGCGGGGGGGCCAAATACGCAGTATTTT
CDR3: CASSLLLAGGPNTQYF
size: -
V: TRBV5-1
D: TRBD2
J: TRBJ2-3

DNA: TGCGCCAGCAGCCAGAGAGGGTTCTCACCCCTCCACTTT
CDR3: CASSQRGFSPLHF
size: -
V: TRBV4-3
D: -
J: TRBJ1-6

DNA: TGTGCCAGCAGTTCTGGACAGGTACGCGAGCAGTACTTC
CDR3: CASSSGQVREQYF
size: once
V: TRBV28
D: TRBD1
J: TRBJ2-7

DNA: TGTGCCAGCAGTCACGGGAAGAAGCAGTTCTTC
CDR3: CASSHGKKQFF
size: -
V: TRBV12-3/TRBV12-4
D: -
J: TRBJ2-1

DNA: TGTGCCAGCAGCTCAATAGGGGGGACAGGGTACACCGGGGAGCTGTTTTTT
CDR3: CASSSIGGTGYTGELFF
size: few
V: TRBV11-2
D: TRBD1
J: TRBJ2-2

DNA: TGTGCCAGCAGCGGAGGACAGGGCCCGCACGAGCAGTACTTC
CDR3: CASSGGQGPHEQYF
size: -
V: TRBV5-5
D: TRBD1
J: TRBJ2-7

DNA: TGTGCCAGCTCACCAGGCCAGGGATGGATAAACACCGGGGAGCTGTTTTTT
CDR3: CASSPGQGWINTGELFF
size: -
V: TRBV18
D: -
J: TRBJ2-2

DNA: TGTGCCAGCAGCTTAAGTGTTCTCAGGGATCACTATAATTCACCCCTCCACTTT
CDR3: CASSLSVLRDHYNSPLHF
size: -
V: TRBV7-2
D: -
J: TRBJ1-6

DNA: TGTGCCAGCAGACAACAAAGCTCCTATAATTCACCCCTCCACTTT
CDR3: CASRQQSSYNSPLHF
size: -
V: TRBV28
D: -
J: TRBJ1-6

DNA: TGTGCCAGTGCGAGTGGGGACCAGGGGGGCAATCAGCCCCAGCATTTT
CDR3: CASASGDQGGNQPQHF
size: -
V: TRBV19
D: TRBD1
J: TRBJ1-5

DNA: TGCGCCAGCAGCTTGGTCTCCATGAGACAGGCGAACACTGAAGCTTTCTTT
CDR3: CASSLVSMRQANTEAFF
size: -
V: TRBV5-1
D: -
J: TRBJ1-1

DNA: TGCGCCAGCAGCACGGGACAGGACCAAGAGACCCAGTACTTC
CDR3: CASSTGQDQETQYF
size: -
V: TRBV5-1
D: TRBD1
J: TRBJ2-5

DNA: TGCAGCGTCGCAAAACCCGGGACAGGGGGGGAGACCCAGTACTTC
CDR3: CSVAKPGTGGETQYF
size: -
V: TRBV29-1
D: TRBD1
J: TRBJ2-5

DNA: TGTGCCAGCAGTGAACAGGGGTCTACTGAAGCTTTCTTT
CDR3: CASSEQGSTEAFF
size: -
V: TRBV2
D: -
J: TRBJ1-1

DNA: TGTGCCAGTAGTATCGGACAGCCTACAGATACGCAGTATTTT
CDR3: CASSIGQPTDTQYF
size: -
V: TRBV19
D: -
J: TRBJ2-3

DNA: TGTGCCAGCAGCTTTGGAGGATTAGAGCAGTTCTTC
CDR3: CASSFGGLEQFF
size: once
V: TRBV7-9
D: -
J: TRBJ2-1

DNA: TGCGCCAGCAGCTTTTCGGCAGCGCAAGAGACCCAGTACTTC
CDR3: CASSFSAAQETQYF
size: once
V: TRBV5-1
D: -
J: TRBJ2-5

DNA: TGTGCCAGCAGCCGTCGACTAGCGGGGGGAGGAAAGACCCAGTACTTC
CDR3: CASSRRLAGGGKTQYF
size: few
V: TRBV7-6
D: TRBD2
J: TRBJ2-5

DNA: TGTGCCAGCAGCTTAAATCGGGGAGACGGTGGCTACACCTTC
CDR3: CASSLNRGDGGYTF
size: -
V: TRBV7-2
D: -
J: TRBJ1-2

DNA: TGTGCCAGCAGACAGGGGGCAGGCTACACCTTC
CDR3: CASRQGAGYTF
size: -
V: TRBV6-5
D: TRBD1
J: TRBJ1-2

DNA: TGCGCCAGCAGCTGGGGCGGTAGCGGGGGGACAAATGAGCAGTTCTTC
CDR3: CASSWGGSGGTNEQFF
size: -
V: TRBV5-1
D: TRBD2
J: TRBJ2-1

DNA: TGTGCCAGCAGCCAACAGGAGACCCAGTACTTC
CDR3: CASSQQETQYF
size: -
V: TRBV3-1/TRBV3-2
D: -
J: TRBJ2-5

DNA: TGTGCCAGCAGCTTAAGACAGGGTCGTACTGAAGCTTTCTTT
CDR3: CASSLRQGRTEAFF
size: -
V: TRBV13
D: TRBD1
J: TRBJ1-1

DNA: TGTGCTAGTGGTTTGGTACAGGGGGGTGTTACTGAAGCTTTCTTT
CDR3: CASGLVQGGVTEAFF
size: -
V: TRBV12-5
D: TRBD1
J: TRBJ1-1

DNA: TGCGCCAGCAGTCAATCCCCTAGCGGGGGGGGCGAGCGGTGCACAGATACGCAGTATTTT
CDR3: CASSQSPSGGGERCTDTQYF
size: -
V: TRBV23-1
D: TRBD2
J: TRBJ2-3

DNA: TGTGCCATCAGTGTCGGGACTAATGCGGGGGGCCAAGAGACCCAGTACTTC
CDR3: CAISVGTNAGGQETQYF
size: -
V: TRBV10-3
D: TRBD2
J: TRBJ2-5

DNA: TGTGCCAGCAGCTTGGGACAGGGTGAGAAAGAGACCCAGTACTTC
CDR3: CASSLGQGEKETQYF
size: few
V: TRBV5-8
D: TRBD1
J: TRBJ2-5

DNA: TGCGCCAGCAGTAGTTCCTATGGCTACACCTTC
CDR3: CASSSSYGYTF
size: -
V: TRBV5-1
D: -
J: TRBJ1-2

DNA: TGTGCCACCAGCAAGGGGTCGAGCAGGGGCGAGCAGTACTTC
CDR3: CATSKGSSRGEQYF
size: -
V: TRBV15
D: -
J: TRBJ2-7

DNA: TGTGCCAGCAGCTCCGGACTAGCGGGAGGCCTCTACGAGCAGTACTTC
CDR3: CASSSGLAGGLYEQYF
size: -
V: TRBV5-6
D: TRBD2
J: TRBJ2-7

DNA: TGTGCCAGCAGTGAATCACAGGGCTTAAGCTCCTACAATGAGCAGTTCTTC
CDR3: CASSESQGLSSYNEQFF
size: -
V: TRBV25-1
D: -
J: TRBJ2-1

DNA: TGTGCCAGCAGCCCCGTATCGGCTAGCGGGGGAAACAATGAGCAGTTCTTC
CDR3: CASSPVSASGGNNEQFF
size: -
V: TRBV4-2
D: TRBD2
J: TRBJ2-1

DNA: TGTGCCAGCATTAGGGAGACAGGGGGCACTGAAGCTTTCTTT
CDR3: CASIRETGGTEAFF
size: -
V: TRBV2
D: TRBD1
J: TRBJ1-1

DNA: TGTGCCAGCAGTCCCGTAACGGACACCTCCTACGAGCAGTACTTC
CDR3: CASSPVTDTSYEQYF
size: -
V: TRBV6-2/TRBV6-3
D: -
J: TRBJ2-7